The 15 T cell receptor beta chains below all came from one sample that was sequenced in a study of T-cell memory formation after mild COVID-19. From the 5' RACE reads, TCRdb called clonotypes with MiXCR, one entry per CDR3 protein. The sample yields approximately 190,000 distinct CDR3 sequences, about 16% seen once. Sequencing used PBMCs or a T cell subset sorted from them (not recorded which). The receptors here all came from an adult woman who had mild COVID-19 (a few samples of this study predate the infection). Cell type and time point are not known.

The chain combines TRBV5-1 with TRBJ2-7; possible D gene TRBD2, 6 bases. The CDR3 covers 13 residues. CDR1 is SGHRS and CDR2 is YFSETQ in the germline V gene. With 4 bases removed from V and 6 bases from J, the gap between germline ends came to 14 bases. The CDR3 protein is CASSPGRDTEQYF. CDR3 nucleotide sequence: TGCGCCAGCAGCCCCGGGCGGGATACCGAGCAGTACTTC.

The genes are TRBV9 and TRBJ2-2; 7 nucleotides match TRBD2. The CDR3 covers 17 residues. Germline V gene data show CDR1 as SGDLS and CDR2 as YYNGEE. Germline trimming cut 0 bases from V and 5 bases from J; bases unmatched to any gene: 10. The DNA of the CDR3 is TGTGCCAGCAGCGTAGCTAGCCTAGCGGTGGGTACCGGGGAGCTGTTTTTT. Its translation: CASSVASLAVGTGELFF.

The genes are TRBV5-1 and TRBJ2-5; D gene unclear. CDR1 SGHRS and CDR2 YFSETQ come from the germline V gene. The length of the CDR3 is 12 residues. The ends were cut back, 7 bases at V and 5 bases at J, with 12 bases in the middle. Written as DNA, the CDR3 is TGCGCCAGCCGACCATCGATGGAGACCCAGTACTTC. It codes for CASRPSMETQYF.

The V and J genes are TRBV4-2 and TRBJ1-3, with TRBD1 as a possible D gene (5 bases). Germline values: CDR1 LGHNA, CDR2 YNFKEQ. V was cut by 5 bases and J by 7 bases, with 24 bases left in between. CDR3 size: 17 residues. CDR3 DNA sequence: TGTGCCAGCAGCTTGAAAGGGGAGGGAAACCGTGCGAACACCATATATTTT. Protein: CASSLKGEGNRANTIYF.

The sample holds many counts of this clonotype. The CDR3 spells CSVEAPYTGMNTEAFF. CDR3 nucleotide sequence: TGCAGCGTTGAAGCCCCCTATACAGGGATGAACACTGAAGCTTTCTTT. This sequence joins TRBV29-1 and TRBJ1-1, with TRBD1 as a possible D gene (6 bases). V lost 1 base and J 0 bases, leaving 15 bases between the germline ends. Germline V lookup: CDR1 SQVTM, CDR2 ANQGSEA. This CDR3 has 16 amino acids.

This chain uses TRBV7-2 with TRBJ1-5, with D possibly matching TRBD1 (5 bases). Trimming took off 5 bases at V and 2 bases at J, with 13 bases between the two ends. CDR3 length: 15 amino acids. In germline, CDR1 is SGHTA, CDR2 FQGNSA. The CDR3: CASSPRDVGNQPQHF. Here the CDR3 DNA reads TGTGCCAGCAGCCCGCGGGACGTGGGCAATCAGCCCCAGCATTTT.

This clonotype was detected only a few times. CDR3 sequence reads: CASSLAFTRSGYTF. DNA for the CDR3: TGTGCCAGCAGCTTAGCGTTTACTCGCTCTGGCTACACCTTC. This chain connects TRBV7-9 to TRBJ1-2; D remains ambiguous. The germline CDR1 and CDR2 sequences are SEHNR and FQNEAQ (reference sequence). The V and J ends lost 0 bases and 7 bases respectively, with 12 bases between them. The CDR3 sequence is 14 residues long.

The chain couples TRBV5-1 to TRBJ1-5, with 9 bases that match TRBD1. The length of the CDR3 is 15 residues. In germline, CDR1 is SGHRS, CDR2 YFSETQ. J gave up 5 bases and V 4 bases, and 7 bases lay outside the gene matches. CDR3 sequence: CASSLDRGGDQPQHF. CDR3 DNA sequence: TGCGCCAGCAGCCTGGACAGGGGAGGCGATCAGCCCCAGCATTTT.

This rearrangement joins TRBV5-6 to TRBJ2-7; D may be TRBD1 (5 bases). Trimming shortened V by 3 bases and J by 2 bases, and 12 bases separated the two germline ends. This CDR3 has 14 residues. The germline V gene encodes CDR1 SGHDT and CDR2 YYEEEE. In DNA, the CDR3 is TGTGCCAGCAGCTCGCCGGCAGGGACCTACGAGCAGTACTTC. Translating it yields CASSSPAGTYEQYF.

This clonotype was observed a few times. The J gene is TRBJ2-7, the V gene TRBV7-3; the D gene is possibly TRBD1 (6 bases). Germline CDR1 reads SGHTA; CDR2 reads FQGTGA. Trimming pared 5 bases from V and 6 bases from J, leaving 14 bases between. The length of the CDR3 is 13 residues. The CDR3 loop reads CASSEQGSGEQYF. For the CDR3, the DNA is TGTGCCAGCAGCGAACAGGGTTCGGGCGAGCAGTACTTC.

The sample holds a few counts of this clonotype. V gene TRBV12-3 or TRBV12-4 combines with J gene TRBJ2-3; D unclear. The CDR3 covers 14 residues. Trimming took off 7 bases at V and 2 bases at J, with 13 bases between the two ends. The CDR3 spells CASTLRTATDTQYF. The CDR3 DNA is TGTGCCAGCACCCTACGGACCGCCACAGATACGCAGTATTTT.

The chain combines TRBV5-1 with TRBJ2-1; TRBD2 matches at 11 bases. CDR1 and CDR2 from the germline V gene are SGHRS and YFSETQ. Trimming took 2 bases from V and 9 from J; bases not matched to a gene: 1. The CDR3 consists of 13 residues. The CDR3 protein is CASSLGTSGEQFF. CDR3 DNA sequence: TGCGCCAGCAGCTTAGGGACTAGCGGTGAGCAGTTCTTC. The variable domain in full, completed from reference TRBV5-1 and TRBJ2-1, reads KAGVTQTPRYLIKTRGQQVTLSCSPISGHRSVSWYQQTPGQGLQFLFEYFSETQRNKGNFPGRFSGRQFSNSRSEMNVSTLELGDSALYLCASSLGTSGEQFFGPGTRLTVL.

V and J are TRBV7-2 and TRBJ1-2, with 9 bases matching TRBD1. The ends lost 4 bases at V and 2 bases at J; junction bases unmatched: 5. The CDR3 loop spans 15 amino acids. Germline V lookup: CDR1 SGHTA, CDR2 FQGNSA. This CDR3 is CASSYRDRENYGYTF. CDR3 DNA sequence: TGTGCCAGCAGCTACCGGGACAGGGAGAACTATGGCTACACCTTC.

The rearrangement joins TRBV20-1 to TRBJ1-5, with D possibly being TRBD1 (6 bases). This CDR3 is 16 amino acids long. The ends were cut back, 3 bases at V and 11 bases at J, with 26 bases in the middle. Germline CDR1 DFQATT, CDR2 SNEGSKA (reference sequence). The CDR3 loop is CSASPLQGPRGGAQHF. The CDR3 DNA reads TGCAGTGCTAGCCCCCTACAGGGACCCAGGGGTGGAGCCCAGCATTTT.

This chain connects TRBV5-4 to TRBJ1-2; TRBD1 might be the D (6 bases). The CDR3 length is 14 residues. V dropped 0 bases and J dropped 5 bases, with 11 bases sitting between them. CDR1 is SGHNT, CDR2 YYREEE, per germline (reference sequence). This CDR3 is CASSLAGAGYGYTF. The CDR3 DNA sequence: TGTGCCAGCAGCTTGGCAGGGGCGGGATATGGCTACACCTTC.